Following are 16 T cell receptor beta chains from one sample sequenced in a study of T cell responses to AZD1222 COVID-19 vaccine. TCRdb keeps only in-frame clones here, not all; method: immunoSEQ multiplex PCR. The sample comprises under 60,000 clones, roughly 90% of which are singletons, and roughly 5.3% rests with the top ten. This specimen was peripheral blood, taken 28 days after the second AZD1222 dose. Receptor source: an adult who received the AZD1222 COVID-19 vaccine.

The CDR3 DNA follows: TGTGCCAGCAGCTTAACTTTGGAGGGAAGGACTGAAGCTTTCTTT. It codes for CASSLTLEGRTEAFF. The J gene is TRBJ1-1, the V gene TRBV7-3; no reliable D call. This CDR3 spans 15 amino acids. Trimming stripped 0 bases from V and 5 bases from J, with 13 bases between. Per germline, CDR1 SGHTA and CDR2 FQGTGA.

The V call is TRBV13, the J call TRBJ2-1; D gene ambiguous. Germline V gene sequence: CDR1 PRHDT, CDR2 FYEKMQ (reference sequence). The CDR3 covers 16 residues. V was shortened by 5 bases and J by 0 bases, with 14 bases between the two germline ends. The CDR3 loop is CASSARGGSSYNEQFF. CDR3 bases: TGTGCCAGCAGCGCCCGCGGCGGTAGCTCCTACAATGAGCAGTTCTTC.

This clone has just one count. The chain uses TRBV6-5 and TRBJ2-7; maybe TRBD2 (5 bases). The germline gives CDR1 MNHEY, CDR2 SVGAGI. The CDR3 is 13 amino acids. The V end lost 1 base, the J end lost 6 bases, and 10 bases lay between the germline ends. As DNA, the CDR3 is TGTGCCAGCAGTTACTTCTCGGGGTCCGAGCAGTACTTC. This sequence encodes CASSYFSGSEQYF.

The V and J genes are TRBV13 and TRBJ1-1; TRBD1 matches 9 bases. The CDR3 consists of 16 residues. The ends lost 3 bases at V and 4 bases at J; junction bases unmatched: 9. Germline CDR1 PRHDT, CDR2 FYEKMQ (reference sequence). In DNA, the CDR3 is TGTGCCAGCAGCTTTGGGATACAGGGGGCCTCCACTGAAGCTTTCTTT. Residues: CASSFGIQGASTEAFF. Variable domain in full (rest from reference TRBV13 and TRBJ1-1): AAGVIQSPRHLIKEKRETATLKCYPIPRHDTVYWYQQGPGQDPQFLISFYEKMQSDKGSIPDRFSAQQFSDYHSELNMSSLELGDSALYFCASSFGIQGASTEAFFGQGTRLTVV.

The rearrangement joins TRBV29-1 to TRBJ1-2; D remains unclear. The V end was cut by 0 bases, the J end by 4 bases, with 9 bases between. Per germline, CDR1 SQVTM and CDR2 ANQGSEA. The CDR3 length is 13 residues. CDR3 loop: CSVEDRVGYGYTF. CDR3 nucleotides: TGCAGCGTTGAAGACAGAGTAGGCTATGGCTACACCTTC. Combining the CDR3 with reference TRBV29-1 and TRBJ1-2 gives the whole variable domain SAVISQKPSRDICQRGTSLTIQCQVDSQVTMMFWYRQQPGQSLTLIATANQGSEATYESGFVIDKFPISRPNLTFSTLTVSNMSPEDSSIYLCSVEDRVGYGYTFGSGTRLTVV.

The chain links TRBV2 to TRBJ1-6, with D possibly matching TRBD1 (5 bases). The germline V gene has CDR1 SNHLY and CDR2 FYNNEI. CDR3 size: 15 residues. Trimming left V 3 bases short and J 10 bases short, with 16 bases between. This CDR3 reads CASSDVGRVWSPLHF. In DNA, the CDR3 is TGTGCCAGCAGTGATGTCGGCAGGGTATGGTCACCCCTCCACTTT.

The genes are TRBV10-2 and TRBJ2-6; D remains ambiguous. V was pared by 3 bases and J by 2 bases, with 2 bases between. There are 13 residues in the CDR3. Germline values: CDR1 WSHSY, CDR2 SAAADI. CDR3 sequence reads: CASSDAGANVLTF. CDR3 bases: TGCGCCAGCAGTGACGCTGGGGCCAACGTCCTGACTTTC.

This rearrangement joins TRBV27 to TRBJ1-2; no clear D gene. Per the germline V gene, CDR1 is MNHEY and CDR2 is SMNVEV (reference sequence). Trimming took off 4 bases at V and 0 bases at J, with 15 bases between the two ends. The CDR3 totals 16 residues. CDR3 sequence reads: CASSSRLTEANYGYTF. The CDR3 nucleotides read TGTGCCAGCAGTTCCAGATTAACAGAAGCTAACTATGGCTACACCTTC.

The CDR3 region has the DNA TGTGCCAGCAGTCATTGGACAGGGTCGGGTAGTGAGCAGTTCTTC. It codes for CASSHWTGSGSEQFF. The genes are TRBV6-5 and TRBJ2-1, with 8 bases aligning to TRBD1. The CDR3 is made up of 15 amino acids. Germline values: CDR1 MNHEY, CDR2 SVGAGI. J gave up 9 bases and V 5 bases, and 12 bases lay outside the gene matches.

Here the CDR3 reads CASSPGTLYGYTF. The DNA for the CDR3 is TGTGCCAGCAGCCCCGGGACCCTCTATGGCTACACCTTC. This chain joins TRBV14 and TRBJ1-2; D may be TRBD1 (5 bases). The CDR3 spans 13 residues. Trimming left V 4 bases short and J 4 bases short, with 10 bases between. Germline CDR1 reads SGHDN; CDR2 reads FVKESK.

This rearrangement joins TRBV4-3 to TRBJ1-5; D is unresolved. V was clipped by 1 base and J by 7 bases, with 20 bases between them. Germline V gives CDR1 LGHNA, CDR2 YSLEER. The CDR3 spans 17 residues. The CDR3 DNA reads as TGCGCCAGCAGCCAAGCTCTAGGCCCTCTCCGGCGGCAGCCCCAGCATTTT. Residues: CASSQALGPLRRQPQHF.

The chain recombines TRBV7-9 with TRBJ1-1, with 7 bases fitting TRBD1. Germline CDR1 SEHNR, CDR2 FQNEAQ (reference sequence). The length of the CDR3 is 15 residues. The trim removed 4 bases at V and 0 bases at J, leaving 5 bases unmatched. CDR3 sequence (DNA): TGTGCCAGCAGCTCCGGACAGGTCATGAACACTGAAGCTTTCTTT. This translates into CASSSGQVMNTEAFF.

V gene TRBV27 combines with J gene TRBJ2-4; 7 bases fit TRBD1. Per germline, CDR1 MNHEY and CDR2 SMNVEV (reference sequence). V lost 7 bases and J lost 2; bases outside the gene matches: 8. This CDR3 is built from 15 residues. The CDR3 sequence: CASKATGFSKNIQYF. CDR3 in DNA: TGTGCCAGCAAGGCGACAGGGTTTTCCAAAAACATTCAGTACTTC.

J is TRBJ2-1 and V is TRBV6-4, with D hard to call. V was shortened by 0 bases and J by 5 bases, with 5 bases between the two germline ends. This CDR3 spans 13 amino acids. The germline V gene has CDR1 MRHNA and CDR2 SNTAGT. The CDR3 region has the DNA TGTGCCAGCAGTGACTCAGAGAACAATGAGCAGTTCTTC. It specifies CASSDSENNEQFF.

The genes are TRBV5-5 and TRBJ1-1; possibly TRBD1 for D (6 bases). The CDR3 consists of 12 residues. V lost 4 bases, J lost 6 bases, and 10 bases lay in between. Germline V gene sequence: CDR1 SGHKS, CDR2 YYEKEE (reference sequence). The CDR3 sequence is CASSPEGAEAFF. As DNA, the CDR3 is TGTGCCAGCAGCCCCGAGGGGGCTGAAGCTTTCTTT.

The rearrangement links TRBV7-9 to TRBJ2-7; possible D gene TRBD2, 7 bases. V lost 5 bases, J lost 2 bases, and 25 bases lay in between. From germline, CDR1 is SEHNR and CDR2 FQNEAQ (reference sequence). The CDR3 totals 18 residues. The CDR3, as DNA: TGTGCCAGCAGCCAGCGGGCGGGGGCAAACCTCAGAACCTACGAGCAGTACTTC. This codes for CASSQRAGANLRTYEQYF.